These 19 T cell receptor beta chains share one sample of origin, sequenced in a study of blood T cell repertoires in COVID-19. Clones were sequenced by immunoSEQ multiplex PCR, and TCRdb holds only the in-frame ones, with some missing. This repertoire shows nearly 50,000 clones, approximately 90% found once; its top ten account for roughly 2.5%. The specimen sequenced was peripheral blood. Source of these receptors: a woman over 75 with COVID-19, enrolled during active disease.

This clone was seen more than once but under ten times. This chain connects TRBV5-1 to TRBJ1-1, with unresolved D. Trimming took off 0 bases at V and 3 bases at J, with 12 bases between the two ends. From germline, CDR1 is SGHRS and CDR2 YFSETQ. This CDR3 region has 15 residues. CDR3 amino acids: CASSLDWRRYTEAFF. The CDR3 DNA reads TGCGCCAGCAGCTTGGATTGGAGAAGGTACACTGAAGCTTTCTTT.

The rearrangement joins TRBV5-1 to TRBJ2-3; maybe TRBD1 (6 bases). This CDR3 region has 16 residues. Germline CDR1 and CDR2: SGHRS and YFSETQ. V dropped 1 base and J dropped 0 bases, with 12 bases sitting between them. The chain's CDR3 is CASSLPGTSSTDTQYF. CDR3 bases: TGCGCCAGCAGCTTGCCAGGGACATCTAGCACAGATACGCAGTATTTT.

This clone was seen more than once but under ten times. The V and J genes are TRBV27 and TRBJ2-7; TRBD2 matches 12 bases. After removal of 5 bases from V and 3 bases from J, the junction contained 2 bases not matched to a gene. CDR3 length: 14 amino acids. Germline V lookup: CDR1 MNHEY, CDR2 SMNVEV (reference sequence). CDR3 sequence reads: CASSLAGGVYEQYF. As DNA, the CDR3 is TGTGCCAGCAGTCTAGCGGGAGGGGTCTACGAGCAGTACTTC.

Written as DNA, the CDR3 is TGTGCCAGCAGCGGTGGGCCCAATGAGCAGTTCTTC. This encodes CASSGGPNEQFF. The rearrangement uses TRBV6-5 and TRBJ2-1; D not certain. The V gene's germline CDR1 is MNHEY and CDR2 SVGAGI. Trimming pared 6 bases from V and 6 bases from J, leaving 9 bases between. This CDR3 spans 12 amino acids.

As DNA, the CDR3 is TGTGCCAGCAGCTTATCCCTAGCGGCATCTAGCACAGATACGCAGTATTTT. Protein: CASSLSLAASSTDTQYF. The chain is built from TRBV11-2 and TRBJ2-3; 7 nucleotides agree with TRBD2. The CDR3 extends over 17 amino acids. Germline values: CDR1 SGHAT, CDR2 FQNNGV. J lost 0 bases, V lost 2 bases, and 8 bases had no gene match.

The J gene is TRBJ2-1, the V gene TRBV18; 10 bases agree with TRBD2. The V segment lost 2 bases and the J segment 4 bases; nucleotides outside the gene matches: 2. Per germline, CDR1 KGHSH and CDR2 LQKENI. CDR3 size: 15 residues. The DNA of the CDR3 is TGTGCCAGCTCACCAAGACTAGCGGGTTACAATGAGCAGTTCTTC. Protein sequence: CASSPRLAGYNEQFF.

The gene calls are TRBV29-1 and TRBJ1-4; D remains unclear. V was pared by 4 bases and J by 0 bases, with 9 bases between. CDR1 and CDR2 from the germline V gene are SQVTM and ANQGSEA. The CDR3 spans 14 residues. The CDR3 nucleotides are TGCAGCGTTGCGGGGTTCGCAACTAATGAAAAACTGTTTTTT. Its protein product is CSVAGFATNEKLFF.

Concerning this clone itself: In the same sample, other DNA sequences code for this CDR3. The V gene is TRBV19, the J gene TRBJ1-5; no firm D call. Germline CDR1 and CDR2: LNHDA and SQIVND (reference sequence). The CDR3 contains 12 residues. Trimming took 2 bases from V and 4 from J, leaving 3 bases between them. The CDR3: CASSILNQPQHF. DNA of the CDR3: TGTGCCAGTAGTATATTAAATCAGCCCCAGCATTTT.

The V and J genes are TRBV13 and TRBJ1-1, with D perhaps TRBD1 (6 bases). CDR3 length: 13 residues. The V and J ends lost 4 bases and 7 bases respectively, with 13 bases between them. Per germline, CDR1 PRHDT and CDR2 FYEKMQ (reference sequence). CDR3 sequence (DNA): TGTGCCAGCAGCTCGCCCCCGGACAGTGAAGCTTTCTTT. Protein: CASSSPPDSEAFF.

The CDR3 sequence is CASIAGGLNTEAFF. CDR3 in DNA: TGTGCCAGCATTGCAGGGGGCTTGAACACTGAAGCTTTCTTT. This chain connects TRBV2 to TRBJ1-1; 8 nucleotides match TRBD1. V was pared by 7 bases and J by 0 bases, with 4 bases of the junction left unmatched. This CDR3 is 14 amino acids long. The germline V gene encodes CDR1 SNHLY and CDR2 FYNNEI.

The V gene is TRBV5-1, the J gene TRBJ1-1, with TRBD1 identical over 7 bases. The CDR3 sequence is 16 residues long. Trimming at V came to 4 bases and at J to 0 bases, leaving 9 bases not matched to a gene. Germline CDR1 is SGHRS and CDR2 is YFSETQ. The CDR3 DNA sequence: TGCGCCAGCAGCCCGAATAGGGGGCGGATGAACACTGAAGCTTTCTTT. It codes for CASSPNRGRMNTEAFF.

The chain links TRBV10-3 to TRBJ1-4; 7 nucleotides agree with TRBD1. The CDR3 sequence is 16 residues long. The germline gives CDR1 ENHRY, CDR2 SYGVKD. Unmatched junction bases numbered 1, after V lost 0 bases and J lost 0 bases. CDR3 amino acids: CAISESGTATNEKLFF. DNA of the CDR3: TGTGCCATCAGTGAGTCGGGGACAGCAACTAATGAAAAACTGTTTTTT.

V and J are TRBV7-2 and TRBJ2-2; D is possibly TRBD1 (6 bases). V was shortened by 1 base and J by 6 bases, with 12 bases between the two germline ends. The CDR3 is 15 residues long. Per germline, CDR1 SGHTA and CDR2 FQGNSA. The CDR3 DNA is TGTGCCAGCAGCTTAGTGGGTGGGGGCGCCGGGGAGCTGTTTTTT. Its translation is CASSLVGGGAGELFF.

The J gene is TRBJ2-7, the V gene TRBV11-3; tentative D call: TRBD2 (6 bases). The CDR3 length is 13 residues. Germline V gene lookup returns CDR1 SGHNT and CDR2 YENEEA. Trimming took off 1 base at V and 6 bases at J, with 10 bases between the two ends. The CDR3 sequence is CASSLVRGGEQYF. DNA for the CDR3: TGTGCCAGCAGCTTAGTTAGGGGAGGCGAGCAGTACTTC.

The chain recombines TRBV7-9 with TRBJ2-5, with a tentative D call TRBD1 (6 bases). From germline, CDR1 is SEHNR and CDR2 FQNEAQ (reference sequence). CDR3 length: 13 amino acids. V lost 4 bases to trimming and J lost 4 bases, with 10 bases between them. CDR3 nucleotides: TGTGCCAGCAGCTGGGGGCTAGTAGAGACCCAGTACTTC. It is translated as CASSWGLVETQYF.

This clone has only a few counts. The rearrangement links TRBV25-1 to TRBJ1-2, with D perhaps TRBD1 (6 bases). Trimming removed 4 bases at V and 4 bases at J, with 16 bases between. The CDR3 length is 15 residues. Germline CDR1 reads MGHDK; CDR2 reads SYGVNS. Here the CDR3 DNA reads TGTGCCAGCAGTGCGCTCGAACAGGGACCCTATGGCTACACCTTC. This gives the protein CASSALEQGPYGYTF.

The chain couples TRBV27 to TRBJ2-7, with D perhaps TRBD1 (7 bases). Looked up from germline, CDR1 is MNHEY and CDR2 is SMNVEV (reference sequence). The CDR3 extends over 15 amino acids. The germline V and J ends were trimmed by 5 bases and 3 bases, with 17 bases remaining between them. CDR3 protein: CASSPLGRGDYEQYF. CDR3 sequence (DNA): TGTGCCAGCAGTCCCTTGGGCAGGGGGGACTACGAGCAGTACTTC.

The chain is built from TRBV5-1 and TRBJ2-2, with D maybe TRBD2 (5 bases). Germline-derived CDR1 and CDR2 are SGHRS and YFSETQ. The V and J ends lost 4 bases and 5 bases respectively, with 15 bases between them. The CDR3 totals 15 residues. The CDR3 DNA follows: TGCGCCAGCAGCCTGACCCGGACGGGGACCGGGGAGCTGTTTTTT. Translated: CASSLTRTGTGELFF.

This clone turned up a few times. Other nucleotide sequences from this sample produce the same CDR3. The genes are TRBV3-1 (or the pseudogene TRBV3-2) and TRBJ1-1; the D gene is possibly TRBD1 (5 bases). V lost 8 bases and J 5 bases, leaving 9 bases between the germline ends. Germline loops: CDR1 LGHDT, CDR2 YNNKEL (reference sequence). This CDR3 is 11 amino acids long. The CDR3 loop reads CASRGGTEAFF. The CDR3 DNA sequence: TGTGCCAGCCGGGGGGGGACTGAAGCTTTCTTT.